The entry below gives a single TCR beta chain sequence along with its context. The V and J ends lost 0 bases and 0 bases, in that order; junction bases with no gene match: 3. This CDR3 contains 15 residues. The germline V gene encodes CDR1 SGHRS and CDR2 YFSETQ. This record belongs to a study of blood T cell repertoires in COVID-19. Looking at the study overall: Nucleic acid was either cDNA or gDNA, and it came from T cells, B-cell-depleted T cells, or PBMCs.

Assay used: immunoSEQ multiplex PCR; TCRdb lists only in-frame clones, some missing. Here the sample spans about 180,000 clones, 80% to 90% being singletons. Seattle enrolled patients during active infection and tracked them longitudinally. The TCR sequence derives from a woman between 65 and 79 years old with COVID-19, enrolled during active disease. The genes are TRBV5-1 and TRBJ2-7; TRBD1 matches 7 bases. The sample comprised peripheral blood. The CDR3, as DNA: TGCGCCAGCAGCTTGGGTGGGACAGCCTCCTACGAGCAGTACTTC. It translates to CASSLGGTASYEQYF.